The clone carrying this T cell receptor beta chain was recorded at least ten times. The antigen is unknown. Sample time point: sample taken at primary tumor resection. This record belongs to a study of spatial heterogeneity in lung cancer. The wider study: More beta-chain than alpha-chain sequences were consistently detected. The study observed each unique TCR and UMI combination more than ten times on average in raw reads.

Study-wide findings and caveats: How many expanded intratumoral alpha and beta TCRs were present tracked the tumor mutation count, which was a count of nonsynonymous mutations.

TCRdb processed the 5' RACE reads anew with MiXCR; each CDR3 protein has one entry. The sample lists several thousand distinct CDR3 sequences; 6.5% to 9.5% were seen once. This CDR3 is 14 amino acids long. Germline CDR1 SGHKS, CDR2 YYEKEE (reference sequence). Trimming at V came to 0 bases and at J to 4 bases, leaving 0 bases not matched to a gene. V and J are TRBV5-5 and TRBJ1-5; TRBD1 matches at 8 bases. The sequencing here drew on lung tumor tissue, taken at surgery. This sequence was found in a male donor with early-stage non-small cell lung cancer. In nucleotides, the CDR3 is TGTGCCAGCAGCTTGGGGACAGGGAATCAGCCCCAGCATTTT. Translation gives CASSLGTGNQPQHF. The whole variable domain, filled in from reference TRBV5-5 and TRBJ1-5, reads DAGVTQSPTHLIKTRGQQVTLRCSPISGHKSVSWYQQVLGQGPQFIFQYYEKEERGRGNFPDRFSARQFPNYSSELNVNALLLGDSALYLCASSLGTGNQPQHFGDGTRLSIL.